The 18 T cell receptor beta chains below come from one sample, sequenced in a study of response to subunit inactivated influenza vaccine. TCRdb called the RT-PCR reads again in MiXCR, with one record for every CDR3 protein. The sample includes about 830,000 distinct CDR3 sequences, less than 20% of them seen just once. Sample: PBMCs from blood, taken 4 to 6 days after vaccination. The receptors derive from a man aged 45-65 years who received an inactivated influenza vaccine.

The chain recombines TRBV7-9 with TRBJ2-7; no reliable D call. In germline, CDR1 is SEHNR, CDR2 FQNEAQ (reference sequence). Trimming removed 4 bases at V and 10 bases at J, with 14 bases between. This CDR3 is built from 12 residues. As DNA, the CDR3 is TGTGCCAGCAGCTACCTGCCCGCAGACCAGTACTTC. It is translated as CASSYLPADQYF.

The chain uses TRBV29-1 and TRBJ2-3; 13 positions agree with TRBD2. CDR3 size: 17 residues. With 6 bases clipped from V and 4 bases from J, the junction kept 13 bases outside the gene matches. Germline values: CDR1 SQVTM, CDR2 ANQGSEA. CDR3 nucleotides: TGCAGCGTGGCAACCGGGACTAGCGGGATAATAGCAGATACGCAGTATTTT. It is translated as CSVATGTSGIIADTQYF.

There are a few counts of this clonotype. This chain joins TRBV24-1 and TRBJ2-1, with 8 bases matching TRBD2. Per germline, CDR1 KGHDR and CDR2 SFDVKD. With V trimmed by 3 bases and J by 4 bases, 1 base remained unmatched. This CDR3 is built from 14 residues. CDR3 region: CATSDGGGYNEQFF. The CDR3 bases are TGTGCCACCAGTGATGGCGGGGGGTACAATGAGCAGTTCTTC.

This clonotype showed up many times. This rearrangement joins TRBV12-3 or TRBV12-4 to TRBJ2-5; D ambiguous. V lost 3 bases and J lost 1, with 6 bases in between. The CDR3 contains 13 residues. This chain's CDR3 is CASSFYSQETQYF. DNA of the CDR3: TGTGCCAGCAGTTTCTACAGCCAAGAGACCCAGTACTTC.

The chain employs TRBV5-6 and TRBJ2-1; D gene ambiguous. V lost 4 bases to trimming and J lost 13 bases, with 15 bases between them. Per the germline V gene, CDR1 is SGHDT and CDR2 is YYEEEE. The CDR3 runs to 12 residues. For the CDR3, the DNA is TGTGCCAGCAGCCAGGACCCGAGGCGTCAGTTCTTC. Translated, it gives CASSQDPRRQFF.

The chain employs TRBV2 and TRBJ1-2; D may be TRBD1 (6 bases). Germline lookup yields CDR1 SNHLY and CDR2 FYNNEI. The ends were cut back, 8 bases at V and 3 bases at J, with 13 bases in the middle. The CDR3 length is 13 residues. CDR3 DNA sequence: TGTGCCAGCTCAGGGGATTACGACTATGGCTACACCTTC. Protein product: CASSGDYDYGYTF.

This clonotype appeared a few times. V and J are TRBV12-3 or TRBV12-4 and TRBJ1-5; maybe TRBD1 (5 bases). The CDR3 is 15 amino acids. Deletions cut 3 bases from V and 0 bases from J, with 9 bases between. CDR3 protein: CASSFREDSNQPQHF. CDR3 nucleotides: TGTGCCAGCAGTTTCAGGGAAGATAGCAATCAGCCCCAGCATTTT.

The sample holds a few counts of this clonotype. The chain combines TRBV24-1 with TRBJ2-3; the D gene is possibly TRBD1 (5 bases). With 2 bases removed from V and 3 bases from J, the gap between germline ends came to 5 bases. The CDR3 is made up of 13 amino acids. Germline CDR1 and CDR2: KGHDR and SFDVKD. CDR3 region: CATSDSGTDTQYF. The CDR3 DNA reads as TGTGCCACCAGTGATTCAGGGACAGATACGCAGTATTTT.

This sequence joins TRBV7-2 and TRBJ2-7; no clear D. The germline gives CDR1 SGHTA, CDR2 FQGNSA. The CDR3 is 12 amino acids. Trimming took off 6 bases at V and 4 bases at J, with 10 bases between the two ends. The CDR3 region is CASSTEVYEQYF. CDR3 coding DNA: TGTGCCAGCAGTACCGAGGTGTACGAGCAGTACTTC.

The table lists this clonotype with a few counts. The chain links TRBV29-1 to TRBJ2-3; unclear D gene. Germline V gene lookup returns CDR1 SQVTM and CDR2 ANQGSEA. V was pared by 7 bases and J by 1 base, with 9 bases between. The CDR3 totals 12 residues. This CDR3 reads CSGGWGTDTQYF. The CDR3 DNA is TGCAGCGGTGGTTGGGGCACAGATACGCAGTATTTT.

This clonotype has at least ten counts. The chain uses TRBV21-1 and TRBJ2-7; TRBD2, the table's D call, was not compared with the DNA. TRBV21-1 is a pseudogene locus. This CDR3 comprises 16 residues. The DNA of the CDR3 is TGTGCCAGCAGCAAAGAAGGGACTAAGAGGAGGTACGAGCAGTACTTC. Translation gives CASSKEGTKRRYEQYF.

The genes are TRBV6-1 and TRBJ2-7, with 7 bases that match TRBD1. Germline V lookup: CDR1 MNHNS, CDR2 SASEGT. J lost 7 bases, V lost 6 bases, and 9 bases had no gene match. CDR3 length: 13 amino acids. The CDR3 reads CASRRTGSGEQYF. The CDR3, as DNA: TGTGCCAGCAGGAGGACAGGTTCGGGGGAGCAGTACTTC.

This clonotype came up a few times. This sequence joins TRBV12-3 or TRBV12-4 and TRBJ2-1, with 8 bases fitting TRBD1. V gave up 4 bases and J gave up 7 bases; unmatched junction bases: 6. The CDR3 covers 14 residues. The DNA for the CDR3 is TGTGCCAGCAGTTCCTCCAGACAGGGGAATGAGCAGTTCTTC. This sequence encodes CASSSSRQGNEQFF.

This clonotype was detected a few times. The CDR3 nucleotides are TGTGCCAGTAAAGGACAGGGGTCCTACGAGCAGTACTTC. Translated: CASKGQGSYEQYF. V usage is TRBV19 and J usage is TRBJ2-7; 9 bases map to TRBD1. Losses at the gene ends were 7 bases for V and 1 base for J; bases not matched to a gene: 2. CDR3 length equals 13 residues. Germline V CDR1 and CDR2: LNHDA, SQIVND (reference sequence).

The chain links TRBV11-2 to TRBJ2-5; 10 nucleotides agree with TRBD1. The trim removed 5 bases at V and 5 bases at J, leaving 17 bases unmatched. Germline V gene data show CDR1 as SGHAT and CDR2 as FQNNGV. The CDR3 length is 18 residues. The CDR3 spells CASSPNPPGQGSGETQYF. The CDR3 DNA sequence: TGTGCCAGCAGCCCTAACCCCCCGGGACAGGGGTCTGGGGAGACCCAGTACTTC.

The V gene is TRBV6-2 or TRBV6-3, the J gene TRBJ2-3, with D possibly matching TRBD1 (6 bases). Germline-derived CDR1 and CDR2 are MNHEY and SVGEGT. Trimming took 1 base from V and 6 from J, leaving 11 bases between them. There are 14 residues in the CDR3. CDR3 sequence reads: CASSYLYREDTQYF. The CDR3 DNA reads TGTGCCAGCAGTTACTTATACAGGGAGGATACGCAGTATTTT.

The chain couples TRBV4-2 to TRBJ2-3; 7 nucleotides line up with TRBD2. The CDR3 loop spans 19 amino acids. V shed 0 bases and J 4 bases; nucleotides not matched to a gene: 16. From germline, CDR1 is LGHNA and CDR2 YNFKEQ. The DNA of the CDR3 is TGTGCCAGCAGCCAAGAGCCCATCGTGGGGCTAGCGGCATCAGATACGCAGTATTTT. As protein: CASSQEPIVGLAASDTQYF.

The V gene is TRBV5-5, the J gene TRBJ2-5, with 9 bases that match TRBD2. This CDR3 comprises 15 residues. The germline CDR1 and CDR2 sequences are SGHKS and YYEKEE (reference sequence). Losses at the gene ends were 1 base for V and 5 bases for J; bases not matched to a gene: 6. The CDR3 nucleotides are TGTGCCAGCAGCTTGTATGGCGGGGGGGAGGAGACCCAGTACTTC. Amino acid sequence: CASSLYGGGEETQYF.